These 10 T cell receptor beta chains originate from one sample sequenced in a study of T cells in Graves' hyperthyroidism and ophthalmopathy. RNA transcripts yielded amplified TCR beta CDR3 regions. TCR CDR3 underwent first-round RT-PCR with the HTBI primer set. A single record per CDR3 protein comes from TCRdb applying MiXCR to the multiplex PCR reads. The table records 90,000 to 120,000 distinct CDR3 sequences, approximately 15% of them present only once. Sequences were obtained from blood. The receptor source for this set is a woman aged 45-60 years with Graves' hyperthyroidism.

V usage is TRBV30 and J usage is TRBJ1-4; 8 bases match TRBD1. In germline, CDR1 is GTSNPN, CDR2 SVGIG (reference sequence). Trimming took 0 bases from V and 7 from J; bases not matched to a gene: 7. The CDR3 contains 15 residues. CDR3 DNA: TGTGCCTGGAGTGTACAGGGGGGCGTAGGTGAAAAACTGTTTTTT. It encodes CAWSVQGGVGEKLFF.

This clonotype showed up many times. V and J are TRBV4-1 and TRBJ2-7; TRBD1 aligns across 8 bases. The germline V gene encodes CDR1 MGHRA and CDR2 YSYEKL. The CDR3 length is 14 residues. V trimming: 6 bases; J trimming: 3 bases; junction bases outside the gene matches: 7. This CDR3 reads CASRPGQGNYEQYF. The CDR3 DNA sequence: TGCGCCAGCAGACCTGGACAGGGAAACTACGAGCAGTACTTC.

In this sample, this clonotype turned up a few times. The chain links TRBV5-1 to TRBJ2-1; tentatively, D is TRBD2 (6 bases). Trimming pared 4 bases from V and 8 bases from J, leaving 19 bases between. This CDR3 comprises 15 residues. Germline CDR1 reads SGHRS; CDR2 reads YFSETQ. The CDR3 loop is CASSAGHFGGDEQFF. CDR3 coding DNA: TGCGCCAGCAGCGCCGGACATTTCGGGGGTGATGAGCAGTTCTTC.

This clonotype occurred many times. V usage is TRBV5-1 and J usage is TRBJ2-2; no reliable D call. The V end was cut by 0 bases, the J end by 0 bases, with 6 bases between. From germline, CDR1 is SGHRS and CDR2 YFSETQ. The CDR3 spans 15 residues. CDR3 nucleotides: TGCGCCAGCAGCTTGGCCCCACCGAACACCGGGGAGCTGTTTTTT. Translation gives CASSLAPPNTGELFF. The entire variable domain, with the rest obtained from reference TRBV5-1 and TRBJ2-2, is as follows: KAGVTQTPRYLIKTRGQQVTLSCSPISGHRSVSWYQQTPGQGLQFLFEYFSETQRNKGNFPGRFSGRQFSNSRSEMNVSTLELGDSALYLCASSLAPPNTGELFFGEGSRLTVL.

This clonotype has at least ten counts. The chain is built from TRBV5-1 and TRBJ2-2, with 11 bases lining up with TRBD2. CDR3 length: 16 amino acids. With 3 bases clipped from V and 1 base from J, the junction kept 2 bases outside the gene matches. Germline CDR1 and CDR2: SGHRS and YFSETQ. CDR3 residues: CASSWGLAENTGELFF. DNA of the CDR3: TGCGCCAGCAGCTGGGGACTAGCGGAGAACACCGGGGAGCTGTTTTTT.

This clonotype was observed at least ten times. The chain carries TRBV10-3 and TRBJ1-3; D ambiguous. Trimming cost V 0 bases and J 0 bases, with 15 bases left between them. Germline lookup yields CDR1 ENHRY and CDR2 SYGVKD. The CDR3 sequence is 18 residues long. The DNA for the CDR3 is TGTGCCATCAGTGAGTCTCGGACCGCACTATCCTCTGGAAACACCATATATTTT. It is translated as CAISESRTALSSGNTIYF.

This clonotype was counted many times. The V call is TRBV15, the J call TRBJ1-5; 7 bases are shared with TRBD1. The CDR3 covers 14 residues. Trimming cost V 0 bases and J 9 bases; bases outside gene matches: 5. CDR1 is LNHNV and CDR2 is YYDKDF in the germline V gene (reference sequence). The CDR3 bases are TGTGCCACCAGCAGAGACCAGGGGGAACGGCCCCAGCATTTT. It codes for CATSRDQGERPQHF.

This clonotype was seen ten or more times. In DNA, the CDR3 is TGTGCCTGGAGTACTGCGGGGCCCACAGATACGCAGTATTTT. It encodes CAWSTAGPTDTQYF. The chain has TRBV30 and TRBJ2-3; D might be TRBD2 (6 bases). Between the trimmed V and J ends, which lost 2 bases and 2 bases, there was a span of 11 bases. The germline V gene has CDR1 GTSNPN and CDR2 SVGIG (reference sequence). This CDR3 has 14 residues.

This clonotype was picked up many times. The chain links TRBV24-1 to TRBJ2-7; no clear D gene. CDR1 is KGHDR, CDR2 SFDVKD, per germline. The CDR3 extends over 13 amino acids. V gave up 6 bases and J gave up 4 bases, with 12 bases separating them. CDR3 DNA sequence: TGTGCCACCAGTTCGCACAGTGGTTACGAGCAGTACTTC. The encoded protein is CATSSHSGYEQYF.

J is TRBJ2-7 and V is TRBV6-1, with D perhaps matching TRBD1 or TRBD2 (5 bases each). Germline V CDR1 and CDR2: MNHNS, SASEGT. The CDR3 loop spans 15 amino acids. The CDR3 here is CASSEAGTSLYEQCV. CDR3 in DNA: TGTGCCAGCAGTGAAGCGGGGACCTCTCTCTACGAGCAGTGCGTC.